One and the same sample provided the 13 T cell receptor beta chains below, sequenced in a study of cytomegalovirus exposure and HLA in healthy donors. Use of 60 Vbeta and 13 Jbeta primers characterized the PCR. Generated by immunoSEQ multiplex PCR, the TCRdb table keeps only in-frame clones and is missing some. This table has 130,000 or so clones, 82% appearing once. Sequenced input: PBMCs. All receptors derive from a man aged 18 to 29 in good health and CMV-seropositive.

The V gene is TRBV9, the J gene TRBJ2-7; D is perhaps TRBD1 (5 bases). The V gene lost 3 bases and the J gene lost 5 bases, with 15 bases spanning the gap. The germline gives CDR1 SGDLS, CDR2 YYNGEE. The CDR3 sequence is 14 residues long. CDR3 protein: CASSGGHSRDEQYF. In DNA form, the CDR3 reads TGTGCCAGCAGCGGAGGACATAGCAGGGACGAGCAGTACTTC. Variable domain in full (rest from reference TRBV9 and TRBJ2-7): DSGVTQTPKHLITATGQRVTLRCSPRSGDLSVYWYQQSLDQGLQFLIQYYNGEERAKGNILERFSAQQFPDLHSELNLSSLELGDSALYFCASSGGHSRDEQYFGPGTRLTVT.

This clone has only one observation. This chain joins TRBV27 and TRBJ2-2; 7 bases line up with TRBD1. This CDR3 is built from 13 residues. The germline V gene has CDR1 MNHEY and CDR2 SMNVEV (reference sequence). The junction had 10 bases not matched to a gene; V was cut back by 10 bases and J by 8 bases. The CDR3 nucleotides read TGTGCCACCTCGCGACAGGGTGAAGGGGAGCTGTTTTTT. Translated: CATSRQGEGELFF.

The chain combines TRBV25-1 with TRBJ2-5; the match to TRBD2 covers 14 bases. The CDR3 is 16 amino acids. Germline values: CDR1 MGHDK, CDR2 SYGVNS. The trim removed 4 bases at V and 5 bases at J, leaving 6 bases unmatched. CDR3 in amino acids: CASSVGLAGAGETQYF. The CDR3 DNA follows: TGTGCCAGCAGTGTGGGACTAGCGGGAGCGGGTGAGACCCAGTACTTC.

This clone was counted once. This chain connects TRBV18 to TRBJ2-3, with 11 positions matching TRBD2. Trimming took 4 bases from V and 2 from J; bases not matched to a gene: 8. CDR1 is KGHSH and CDR2 is LQKENI in the germline V gene. CDR3 size: 17 residues. The CDR3 sequence: CASSHRGLAVYTDTQYF. The CDR3 region has the DNA TGTGCCAGCTCACACCGGGGACTAGCGGTTTACACAGATACGCAGTATTTT.

Only one count was recorded for this clone. J is TRBJ1-3 and V is TRBV6-5; 9 bases line up with TRBD1. The CDR3 runs 16 residues. Germline V gives CDR1 MNHEY, CDR2 SVGAGI. The ends lost 2 bases at V and 3 bases at J; junction bases unmatched: 5. DNA for the CDR3: TGTGCCAGCAGTTACATGGGACAGGGAATTGGAAACACCATATATTTT. This encodes CASSYMGQGIGNTIYF.

The chain carries TRBV28 and TRBJ2-7, with D tentatively TRBD2 (5 bases). V was trimmed by 5 bases and J by 2 bases, leaving 16 bases between them. This CDR3 is 15 amino acids long. CDR1 is MDHEN and CDR2 is SYDVKM in the germline V gene. CDR3 region: CASSPEIPGTYEQYF. The CDR3, as DNA: TGTGCCAGCAGTCCAGAAATCCCCGGGACCTACGAGCAGTACTTC.

The CDR3 spells CASSFGQRDQPQHF. The CDR3 DNA sequence: TGTGCCAGCAGCTTCGGACAGAGAGATCAGCCCCAGCATTTT. This chain uses TRBV5-8 with TRBJ1-5; a weak D match, TRBD1 (6 bases). With 2 bases removed from V and 5 bases from J, the gap between germline ends came to 11 bases. Germline CDR1 and CDR2: SGHTS and YDEGEE. CDR3 length: 14 residues.

The rearrangement uses TRBV29-1 and TRBJ2-2; TRBD2 aligns across 11 bases. In germline, CDR1 is SQVTM, CDR2 ANQGSEA. V trimming: 4 bases; J trimming: 4 bases; junction bases outside the gene matches: 8. CDR3 length: 16 amino acids. Here the CDR3 reads CSVGIAGGPSTGELFF. CDR3 coding DNA: TGCAGCGTTGGGATAGCGGGAGGGCCAAGCACCGGGGAGCTGTTTTTT.

CDR3 in DNA: TGTGCCAGCAGTTACACTGGACAGACTAGCACAGATACGCAGTATTTT. It is translated as CASSYTGQTSTDTQYF. The chain uses TRBV6-5 and TRBJ2-3; perhaps TRBD1 as D (6 bases). The germline V gene encodes CDR1 MNHEY and CDR2 SVGAGI. V lost 2 bases, J lost 0 bases, and 12 bases lay in between. The CDR3 is 16 amino acids.

The V gene is TRBV5-1, the J gene TRBJ2-3; 7 bases are a match to TRBD1. V was pared by 4 bases and J by 4 bases, with 6 bases of the junction left unmatched. This CDR3 region has 14 residues. Germline values: CDR1 SGHRS, CDR2 YFSETQ. This chain's CDR3 is CASSVTGYADTQYF. CDR3 DNA: TGCGCCAGCAGCGTGACAGGGTATGCAGATACGCAGTATTTT.

Remarks on this clone: Other DNA sequences in this specimen translate into the identical CDR3. The chain is built from TRBV4-1 and TRBJ1-5; D not certain. CDR3 length: 13 residues. In germline, CDR1 is MGHRA, CDR2 YSYEKL. V was trimmed by 1 base and J by 5 bases, leaving 6 bases between them. The CDR3 region is CASSQVGDQPQHF. CDR3 in DNA: TGCGCCAGCAGCCAAGTGGGAGATCAGCCCCAGCATTTT.

The chain couples TRBV7-9 to TRBJ2-5; 9 bases match TRBD1. Germline loops: CDR1 SEHNR, CDR2 FQNEAQ (reference sequence). The CDR3 runs to 14 residues. J gave up 1 base and V 3 bases, and 0 bases lay outside the gene matches. CDR3: CASSLGQGQETQYF. CDR3 nucleotides: TGTGCCAGCAGCTTGGGACAGGGCCAAGAGACCCAGTACTTC.

This rearrangement joins TRBV30 to TRBJ2-5; D remains unclear. This CDR3 has 13 amino acids. Trimming cost V 5 bases and J 0 bases, with 10 bases left between them. The germline V gene has CDR1 GTSNPN and CDR2 SVGIG (reference sequence). Here the CDR3 DNA reads TGTGCCTGGTACAACCCGTACCAAGAGACCCAGTACTTC. Encoded protein: CAWYNPYQETQYF.